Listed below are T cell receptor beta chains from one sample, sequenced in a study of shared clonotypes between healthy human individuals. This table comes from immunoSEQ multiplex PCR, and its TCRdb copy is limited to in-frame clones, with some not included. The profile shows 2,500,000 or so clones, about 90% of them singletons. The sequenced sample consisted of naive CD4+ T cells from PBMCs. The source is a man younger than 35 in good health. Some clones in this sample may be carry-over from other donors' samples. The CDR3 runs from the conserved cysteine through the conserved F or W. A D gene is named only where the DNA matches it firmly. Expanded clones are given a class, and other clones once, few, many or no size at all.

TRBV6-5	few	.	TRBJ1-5	CASSYSRGSNQPQHF	TGTGCCAGCAGTTACTCGAGAGGCAGCAATCAGCCCCAGCATTTT
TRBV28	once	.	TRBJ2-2	CASSSPTRPYTGELFF	TGTGCCAGCAGTTCACCGACGAGGCCTTACACCGGGGAGCTGTTTTTT
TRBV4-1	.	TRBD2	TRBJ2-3	CASSQEGVTSGISTDTQYF	TGCGCCAGCAGCCAAGAAGGGGTGACTAGCGGGATCTCCACAGATACGCAGTATTTT
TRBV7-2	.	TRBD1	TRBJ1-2	CASTSQGALSYGYTF	TGTGCCAGCACCTCACAGGGGGCGCTTAGCTATGGCTACACCTTC
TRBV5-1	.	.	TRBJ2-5	CASSLVPTRGLPRETQYF	TGCGCCAGCAGCTTGGTGCCTACCCGCGGACTTCCCAGGGAGACCCAGTACTTC
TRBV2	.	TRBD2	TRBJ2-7	CASSEAPGLAGKTYEQYF	TGTGCCAGCAGTGAAGCCCCGGGACTAGCGGGGAAAACCTACGAGCAGTACTTC
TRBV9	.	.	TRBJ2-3	CASSARLGQSTDTQYF	TGTGCCAGCAGCGCAAGACTAGGCCAGAGCACAGATACGCAGTATTTT
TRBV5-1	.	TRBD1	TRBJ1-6	CASSAQTGVNSPLHF	TGCGCCAGCAGCGCCCAGACAGGGGTTAATTCACCCCTCCACTTT
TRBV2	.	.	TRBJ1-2	CASSATREYGYTF	TGTGCCAGCAGTGCGACGAGAGAGTATGGCTACACCTTC
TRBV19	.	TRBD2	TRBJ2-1	CASSRTSRTGEQFF	TGTGCCAGTAGCCGGACTAGCAGGACTGGGGAGCAGTTCTTC
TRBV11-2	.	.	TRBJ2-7	CASSLGIHEQYF	TGTGCCAGCAGCTTAGGTATACACGAGCAGTACTTC
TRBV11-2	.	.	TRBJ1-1	CASSGLRGGGTEAFF	TGTGCCAGCAGCGGCCTTCGGGGCGGGGGCACTGAAGCTTTCTTT
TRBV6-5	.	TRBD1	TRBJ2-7	CASSARDRGRGVQYF	TGTGCCAGCAGTGCCCGGGACAGGGGGCGCGGGGTGCAGTACTTC
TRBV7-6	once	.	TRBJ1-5	CASSSGTYQPQHF	TGTGCCAGCAGCTCCGGGACCTATCAGCCCCAGCATTTT
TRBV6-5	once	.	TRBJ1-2	CASSYAQGEYGYTF	TGTGCCAGCAGTTACGCACAGGGTGAATATGGCTACACCTTC
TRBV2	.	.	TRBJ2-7	CASRYYDQPAQYF	TGTGCCAGCAGGTATTATGACCAGCCGGCGCAGTACTTC
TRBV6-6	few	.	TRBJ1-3	CASSYWTSGNTIYF	TGTGCCAGCAGTTACTGGACCTCTGGAAACACCATATATTTT
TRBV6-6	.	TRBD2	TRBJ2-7	CASNSLAGGPSEQYF	TGTGCCAGCAATTCCCTAGCGGGAGGGCCTAGCGAGCAGTACTTC
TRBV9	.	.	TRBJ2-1	CASSVIGGVGNEQFF	TGTGCCAGCAGCGTAATTGGCGGGGTTGGGAATGAGCAGTTCTTC
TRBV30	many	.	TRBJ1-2	CAWGTADYGYTF	TGTGCCTGGGGGACGGCGGACTATGGCTACACCTTC
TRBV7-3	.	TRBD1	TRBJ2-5	CASSKGQGPETQYF	TGTGCCAGCAGTAAAGGACAGGGTCCGGAGACCCAGTACTTC
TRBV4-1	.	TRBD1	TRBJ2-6	CASSPTPTGTLFSGANVLTF	TGCGCCAGCAGCCCAACCCCGACAGGGACCCTTTTCTCTGGGGCCAACGTCCTGACTTTC
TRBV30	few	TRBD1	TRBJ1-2	CAWGGQGRGYTF	TGTGCCTGGGGGGGACAGGGAAGGGGCTACACCTTC